The next 30 T cell receptor beta chains were all read from a single sample in a study of blood T cell repertoires in COVID-19. Clones were sequenced by immunoSEQ multiplex PCR, and TCRdb holds only the in-frame ones, with some missing. The sample consists of under 100,000 clones, approximately 78% of them appearing once. The sequenced sample consisted of peripheral blood. These receptors were taken from a man aged 60-69 years with acute or convalescent COVID-19.

The rearrangement uses TRBV18 and TRBJ1-2, with D maybe TRBD1 (5 bases). Trimming pared 0 bases from V and 2 bases from J, leaving 10 bases between. CDR1 and CDR2 (germline): KGHSH, LQKENI. The CDR3 length is 15 residues. CDR3 loop: CASSPPPGINYGYTF. Here the CDR3 DNA reads TGTGCCAGCTCACCACCACCAGGGATCAACTATGGCTACACCTTC.

The chain joins TRBV2 to TRBJ2-3, with TRBD2 identical over 9 bases. Germline V gene sequence: CDR1 SNHLY, CDR2 FYNNEI. Germline trimming cut 6 bases from V and 0 bases from J; bases unmatched to any gene: 10. The CDR3 extends over 17 amino acids. Written as DNA, the CDR3 is TGTGCCAGCAGGGCCCTTCCCGGGACTAGCAGCACAGATACGCAGTATTTT. The encoded protein is CASRALPGTSSTDTQYF.

The V and J genes are TRBV10-3 and TRBJ2-5; tentative D call: TRBD1 (5 bases). The CDR3 runs to 13 residues. V was shortened by 4 bases and J by 2 bases, with 8 bases between the two germline ends. Germline-derived CDR1 and CDR2 are ENHRY and SYGVKD. CDR3 nucleotide sequence: TGTGCCATCAGTGCGCGACAGCAAGAGACCCAGTACTTC. Translating gives CAISARQQETQYF.

The chain links TRBV18 to TRBJ1-2, with a possible D match to TRBD1 (5 bases). V lost 3 bases to trimming and J lost 4 bases, with 12 bases between them. CDR3 length: 14 residues. The germline V gene has CDR1 KGHSH and CDR2 LQKENI. CDR3 DNA: TGTGCCAGCTCACCCGCACAGGAGTCCTATGGCTACACCTTC. It is translated as CASSPAQESYGYTF.

The chain joins TRBV7-9 to TRBJ1-2; D not resolved. CDR1 is SEHNR and CDR2 is FQNEAQ in the germline V gene (reference sequence). The CDR3 has 15 residues. The germline V and J ends were trimmed by 0 bases and 3 bases, with 11 bases remaining between them. The CDR3: CASSLALPGDYGYTF. The CDR3 DNA is TGTGCCAGCAGCTTAGCATTGCCAGGCGACTATGGCTACACCTTC.

The chain employs TRBV10-3 and TRBJ2-1; D ambiguous. This CDR3 has 17 residues. CDR1 ENHRY and CDR2 SYGVKD come from the germline V gene. The V and J ends lost 4 bases and 3 bases respectively, with 19 bases between them. The CDR3 protein is CAISGGVIRKDYNEQFF. CDR3 DNA: TGTGCCATCAGTGGAGGAGTGATCCGAAAGGACTACAATGAGCAGTTCTTC.

This clone has more than one count but fewer than ten. The rearrangement uses TRBV5-1 and TRBJ1-6; D is unclear. Germline V gives CDR1 SGHRS, CDR2 YFSETQ. The ends were cut back, 5 bases at V and 0 bases at J, with 9 bases in the middle. The CDR3 has 15 residues. The CDR3 loop reads CASSLASSYNSPLHF. The CDR3 nucleotides read TGCGCCAGCAGTTTAGCGAGCTCCTATAATTCACCCCTCCACTTT.

This sequence joins TRBV12-3 or TRBV12-4 and TRBJ2-2, with D possibly being TRBD1 (6 bases). V lost 5 bases, J lost 10 bases, and 14 bases lay in between. CDR3 length equals 13 residues. CDR3 DNA sequence: TGTGCCAGCAGTAATGGACAGTCTATGGAGCTGTTTTTT. It translates to CASSNGQSMELFF.

This chain links TRBV6-5 with TRBJ2-7; maybe TRBD2 (6 bases). Germline values: CDR1 MNHEY, CDR2 SVGAGI. V lost 4 bases to trimming and J lost 13 bases, with 14 bases between them. There are 11 residues in the CDR3. In DNA, the CDR3 is TGTGCCAGCAGTTCCCCGGGACTCCAATACTTC. Protein product: CASSSPGLQYF.

The rearrangement links TRBV7-2 to TRBJ2-1, with 7 nucleotides matching TRBD2. Trimming cost V 5 bases and J 7 bases; bases outside gene matches: 11. Germline V gene data show CDR1 as SGHTA and CDR2 as FQGNSA. CDR3 length equals 15 residues. CDR3 protein: CASSPSGGVRNEQFF. Written as DNA, the CDR3 is TGTGCCAGCAGCCCTAGTGGGGGGGTAAGAAATGAGCAGTTCTTC.

The chain recombines TRBV24-1 with TRBJ2-1; 12 positions match TRBD2. CDR1 and CDR2 (germline): KGHDR, SFDVKD. The CDR3 is made up of 16 amino acids. The ends lost 2 bases at V and 7 bases at J; junction bases unmatched: 5. This CDR3 is CATSDSSSGGGNEQFF. The DNA of the CDR3 is TGTGCCACCAGTGATTCGTCTAGCGGGGGGGGTAATGAGCAGTTCTTC.

This rearrangement joins TRBV19 to TRBJ1-5; 11 nucleotides match TRBD1. V lost 6 bases, J lost 6 bases, and 10 bases stayed unmatched. The CDR3 length is 16 residues. Germline V gene data show CDR1 as LNHDA and CDR2 as SQIVND (reference sequence). The CDR3 region is CASRDYGTGGSQPQHF. The CDR3 bases are TGTGCCAGTAGGGATTACGGGACAGGGGGTAGTCAGCCCCAGCATTTT.

This sequence joins TRBV7-3 and TRBJ1-3, with 7 bases lining up with TRBD1. Germline V CDR1 and CDR2: SGHTA, FQGTGA. This CDR3 is built from 14 residues. V gave up 4 bases and J gave up 4 bases; unmatched junction bases: 4. CDR3 sequence: CASSSGQPGNTIYF. CDR3 in DNA: TGTGCCAGCAGCTCGGGACAGCCAGGAAACACCATATATTTT. The complete variable domain, with remaining parts taken from reference TRBV7-3 and TRBJ1-3, reads GAGVSQTPSNKVTEKGKYVELRCDPISGHTALYWYRQSLGQGPEFLIYFQGTGAADDSGLPNDRFFAVRPEGSVSTLKIQRTERGDSAVYLCASSSGQPGNTIYFGEGSWLTVV.

The chain employs TRBV7-9 and TRBJ1-2, with 7 bases that match TRBD1. The CDR3 consists of 13 residues. Trimming took 5 bases from V and 8 from J; bases not matched to a gene: 8. CDR1 SEHNR and CDR2 FQNEAQ come from the germline V gene (reference sequence). The CDR3 nucleotides read TGTGCCAGCAGCCCTACGGACAGGTCGGGCTACACCTTC. Its translation: CASSPTDRSGYTF.

This clone showed up just a few times. The chain carries TRBV3-1 (or the pseudogene TRBV3-2) and TRBJ2-7; possibly TRBD1 for D (6 bases). The CDR3 has 17 amino acids. The germline V and J ends were trimmed by 4 bases and 0 bases, with 19 bases remaining between them. Germline CDR1 LGHDT, CDR2 YNNKEL (reference sequence). The DNA of the CDR3 is TGTGCCAGCAGCCCCTTCGAGAAGGGACACACCTCCTACGAGCAGTACTTC. Translation: CASSPFEKGHTSYEQYF.

This clone was counted only a few times. The chain joins TRBV6-5 to TRBJ2-7; possible D gene TRBD1, 5 bases. The V and J ends lost 5 bases and 3 bases respectively, with 11 bases between them. The CDR3 totals 13 residues. Germline-derived CDR1 and CDR2 are MNHEY and SVGAGI. For the CDR3, the DNA is TGTGCCAGCAGTCAGGACACCAACTACGAGCAGTACTTC. Its translation: CASSQDTNYEQYF.

The J gene is TRBJ1-2, the V gene TRBV7-2; 7 bases align to TRBD1. Trimming took 0 bases from V and 5 from J; bases not matched to a gene: 12. Germline loops: CDR1 SGHTA, CDR2 FQGNSA. The CDR3 contains 17 residues. The CDR3, as DNA: TGTGCCAGCAGCTTAGCTCGGGGGGGGACAGACTTTTATGGCTACACCTTC. It specifies CASSLARGGTDFYGYTF. Using reference TRBV7-2 and TRBJ1-2 for the parts outside the CDR3, the full variable domain is GAGVSQSPSNKVTEKGKDVELRCDPISGHTALYWYRQSLGQGLEFLIYFQGNSAPDKSGLPSDRFSAERTGGSVSTLTIQRTQQEDSAVYLCASSLARGGTDFYGYTFGSGTRLTVV.

This rearrangement joins TRBV5-6 to TRBJ1-2; no firm D call. Germline V lookup: CDR1 SGHDT, CDR2 YYEEEE. This CDR3 is 12 amino acids long. V lost 1 base to trimming and J lost 7 bases, with 8 bases between them. The CDR3: CASSLSATGYTF. The CDR3 DNA reads TGTGCCAGCAGCTTGTCAGCGACTGGCTACACCTTC. Filled out from reference TRBV5-6 and TRBJ1-2, the complete variable domain reads DAGVTQSPTHLIKTRGQQVTLRCSPKSGHDTVSWYQQALGQGPQFIFQYYEEEERQRGNFPDRFSGHQFPNYSSELNVNALLLGDSALYLCASSLSATGYTFGSGTRLTVV.

The genes are TRBV2 and TRBJ2-7; 7 bases agree with TRBD2. Trimming at V came to 3 bases and at J to 7 bases, leaving 6 bases not matched to a gene. From germline, CDR1 is SNHLY and CDR2 FYNNEI. The CDR3 runs 13 residues. The CDR3, as DNA: TGTGCCAGCAGTGATCGCGGGAGTGGGGAGCAGTACTTC. This translates into CASSDRGSGEQYF.

This clone was observed once. J is TRBJ2-1 and V is TRBV5-1; 8 bases are a match to TRBD1. After removal of 4 bases from V and 6 bases from J, the junction contained 6 bases not matched to a gene. The CDR3 is made up of 14 amino acids. In germline, CDR1 is SGHRS, CDR2 YFSETQ. The CDR3 region is CASSPGQGGNEQFF. DNA for the CDR3: TGCGCCAGCAGCCCCGGACAGGGTGGCAATGAGCAGTTCTTC.

The rearrangement links TRBV4-1 to TRBJ1-2; D possibly corresponds to TRBD1 (5 bases). The V gene's germline CDR1 is MGHRA and CDR2 YSYEKL. V shed 4 bases and J shed 4 bases, with 16 bases lying between them. This CDR3 is 15 amino acids long. The CDR3 region is CASSLLPRGAYGYTF. DNA for the CDR3: TGCGCCAGCAGCCTCCTACCAAGGGGCGCCTATGGCTACACCTTC.

V is TRBV4-1 and J is TRBJ1-5, with TRBD1 matching over 10 bases. The junction had 5 bases not matched to a gene; V was cut back by 3 bases and J by 3 bases. This CDR3 comprises 16 residues. CDR1 is MGHRA, CDR2 YSYEKL, per germline. In DNA form, the CDR3 reads TGCGCCAGCAGCCACGGACAGGGGGTGAACAATCAGCCCCAGCATTTT. It encodes CASSHGQGVNNQPQHF.

The chain employs TRBV10-3 and TRBJ2-2, with 8 bases aligning to TRBD1. Germline V lookup: CDR1 ENHRY, CDR2 SYGVKD. This CDR3 has 14 amino acids. V shed 10 bases and J 4 bases; nucleotides not matched to a gene: 8. In nucleotides, the CDR3 is TGTGCCACCCGGACAGGGTTCCCCACCGGGGAGCTGTTTTTT. Translation gives CATRTGFPTGELFF.

The chain joins TRBV3-1 (or the pseudogene TRBV3-2) to TRBJ1-4; D is possibly TRBD1 (5 bases). The V gene's germline CDR1 is LGHDT and CDR2 YNNKEL (reference sequence). The CDR3 is made up of 15 amino acids. Trimming pared 4 bases from V and 7 bases from J, leaving 16 bases between. The CDR3 nucleotides are TGTGCCAGCAGCCCCCGGGGGAGGGCACGTGAAAAACTGTTTTTT. Translated: CASSPRGRAREKLFF.

The V gene is TRBV2, the J gene TRBJ2-3, with TRBD2 matching over 13 bases. Germline-derived CDR1 and CDR2 are SNHLY and FYNNEI. V dropped 4 bases and J dropped 1; count of bases not matched to a gene: 2. The CDR3 is 16 amino acids. The CDR3 is CASSAGLAGRTDTQYF. In DNA form, the CDR3 reads TGTGCCAGCAGTGCGGGACTAGCGGGACGCACAGATACGCAGTATTTT.

The genes are TRBV7-8 and TRBJ1-5; D gene unclear. The CDR3 is made up of 13 amino acids. CDR1 is SGHVS and CDR2 is FQNEAQ in the germline V gene. V lost 5 bases to trimming and J lost 6 bases, with 11 bases between them. DNA for the CDR3: TGTGCCAGCAGCCCCCTCAAGAGTCAGCCCCAGCATTTT. It encodes CASSPLKSQPQHF.

The rearrangement joins TRBV28 to TRBJ2-1; 11 bases match TRBD1. Germline CDR1 reads MDHEN; CDR2 reads SYDVKM. V shed 4 bases, J shed 7 bases, and the junction held 6 bases outside the gene matches. The CDR3 runs 15 residues. The CDR3: CASSSDRGRVNEQFF. CDR3 DNA: TGTGCCAGCAGTTCGGACAGGGGGCGAGTAAATGAGCAGTTCTTC.

The chain is built from TRBV7-3 and TRBJ1-3, with a weak D call TRBD1 (6 bases). V was shortened by 5 bases and J by 4 bases, with 12 bases between the two germline ends. Germline loops: CDR1 SGHTA, CDR2 FQGTGA. CDR3 size: 14 residues. The chain's CDR3 is CASSQQGRGNTIYF. The CDR3 bases are TGTGCCAGCAGCCAACAGGGACGGGGAAACACCATATATTTT.

This clone came up once. The CDR3 spells CASSRGQGLNQPQHF. The CDR3 region has the DNA TGTGCCAGCAGCCGTGGACAGGGCCTCAATCAGCCCCAGCATTTT. The chain links TRBV6-5 to TRBJ1-5, with 8 bases fitting TRBD1. The ends lost 6 bases at V and 3 bases at J; junction bases unmatched: 7. Germline CDR1 reads MNHEY; CDR2 reads SVGAGI. The CDR3 loop spans 15 amino acids.

This chain links TRBV3-1 (or the pseudogene TRBV3-2) with TRBJ2-2, with no clear D. CDR1 LGHDT and CDR2 YNNKEL come from the germline V gene (reference sequence). CDR3 length equals 14 residues. Deletions cut 0 bases from V and 4 bases from J, with 6 bases between. CDR3 loop: CASSQESGTGELFF. The CDR3 nucleotides read TGTGCCAGCAGCCAAGAGTCAGGCACCGGGGAGCTGTTTTTT.